Listed here are 18 T cell receptor beta chains from one sample, sequenced in a study of T-cell reconstitution after alpha-beta-depleted transplantation in children. During its preparation, the TCRbeta library received unique molecular identifiers. TCRdb used MiXCR to reprocess the PCR reads, holding one entry per CDR3 protein. Of about 16,000 distinct CDR3 sequences listed, roughly 8% are singletons. The sample in question was PBMCs, mostly from graft donor cells, obtained 60 days after TCRalphabeta/CD19-depleted stem cell transplant. Source of these receptors: a boy in the first two years of life who had a stem cell transplant for Wiskott-Aldrich syndrome, so the T cells may come from the graft donor.

This clonotype showed up many times. The chain joins TRBV3-1 to TRBJ2-7; D call uncertain. The CDR3 length is 15 residues. Germline V gives CDR1 LGHDT, CDR2 YNNKEL (reference sequence). Deletions cut 0 bases from V and 1 base from J, with 10 bases between. DNA of the CDR3: TGTGCCAGCAGCCAAGATCCGATCAGGTCCTACGAGCAGTACTTC. Encoded protein: CASSQDPIRSYEQYF.

This chain connects TRBV6-5 to TRBJ1-2, with D maybe TRBD1 (6 bases). Trimming shortened V by 2 bases and J by 4 bases, and 11 bases separated the two germline ends. This CDR3 comprises 14 residues. Germline loops: CDR1 MNHEY, CDR2 SVGAGI. The CDR3 region has the DNA TGTGCCAGCAGTTACGGAGGGGGGTCCTATGGCTACACCTTC. Translated, it gives CASSYGGGSYGYTF.

The rearrangement links TRBV12-3 or TRBV12-4 to TRBJ2-7; 12 nucleotides match TRBD2. The junction had 7 bases not matched to a gene; V was cut back by 5 bases and J by 2 bases. The CDR3 runs 16 residues. This CDR3 reads CASSPGLAGSPYEQYF. For the CDR3, the DNA is TGTGCCAGCAGTCCTGGACTAGCGGGGTCTCCCTACGAGCAGTACTTC.

The J gene is TRBJ2-7, the V gene TRBV5-1, with D tentatively TRBD1 (6 bases). Trimming removed 1 base at V and 1 base at J, with 12 bases between. Germline V gives CDR1 SGHRS, CDR2 YFSETQ. The CDR3 has 15 residues. The CDR3 DNA sequence: TGCGCCAGCAGCTTGCCGGACAGAACATCCTACGAGCAGTACTTC. Translated: CASSLPDRTSYEQYF.

This clonotype was seen repeatedly, ten times or more. The V gene is TRBV7-9, the J gene TRBJ2-1, with D possibly TRBD2 on 6 matching bases. V was cut by 3 bases and J by 6 bases, with 9 bases left in between. The CDR3 consists of 13 residues. From germline, CDR1 is SEHNR and CDR2 FQNEAQ (reference sequence). CDR3 sequence: CASSLGTVNEQFF. The DNA of the CDR3 is TGTGCCAGCAGCTTGGGGACTGTCAATGAGCAGTTCTTC.

There are many counts of this clonotype. This chain uses TRBV11-3 with TRBJ1-4; 10 bases are shared with TRBD1. Germline loops: CDR1 SGHNT, CDR2 YENEEA. Unmatched junction bases numbered 4, after V lost 5 bases and J lost 7 bases. The CDR3 runs to 14 residues. This CDR3 is CASSPGTGAEKLFF. Here the CDR3 DNA reads TGTGCCAGCAGCCCAGGGACAGGGGCTGAAAAACTGTTTTTT.

This clonotype was seen at least ten times. The chain has TRBV5-1 and TRBJ2-1; the D gene is possibly TRBD1 (6 bases). In germline, CDR1 is SGHRS, CDR2 YFSETQ. The CDR3 runs to 15 residues. Trimming stripped 3 bases from V and 2 bases from J, with 12 bases between. The CDR3 reads CASSSQGSPYNEQFF. The CDR3 nucleotides are TGCGCCAGCAGCTCACAGGGATCTCCCTACAATGAGCAGTTCTTC.

In its sample, this clonotype was seen many times. The V call is TRBV7-9, the J call TRBJ2-5, with D unclear. The CDR3 sequence is 13 residues long. Germline V lookup: CDR1 SEHNR, CDR2 FQNEAQ (reference sequence). Between the trimmed V and J ends, which lost 0 bases and 5 bases, there was a span of 7 bases. This chain's CDR3 is CASSLASVETQYF. The CDR3 nucleotides read TGTGCCAGCAGCTTAGCGTCAGTGGAGACCCAGTACTTC.

This clonotype was picked up many times. CDR3 loop: CASSQDSKGDEQFF. In DNA, the CDR3 is TGCGCCAGCAGCCAAGACTCAAAGGGGGATGAGCAGTTCTTC. V usage is TRBV4-3 and J usage is TRBJ2-1, with D perhaps matching TRBD1 (6 bases). The CDR3 contains 14 residues. V was clipped by 0 bases and J by 8 bases, with 11 bases between them. Germline lookup yields CDR1 LGHNA and CDR2 YSLEER.

This chain joins TRBV20-1 and TRBJ2-7; the match to TRBD2 covers 7 bases. Trimming removed 0 bases from V and 1 base from J; junction bases left unmatched: 6. Germline lookup yields CDR1 DFQATT and CDR2 SNEGSKA (reference sequence). The CDR3 is made up of 15 amino acids. The CDR3 nucleotides read TGCAGTGCTAGAGATCGGCGACTAGCTTCCTACGAGCAGTACTTC. Translation: CSARDRRLASYEQYF.

This clonotype occurred a few times. The chain has TRBV27 and TRBJ2-3, with D possibly TRBD2 on 6 matching bases. The CDR3 covers 15 residues. Germline loops: CDR1 MNHEY, CDR2 SMNVEV (reference sequence). V lost 2 bases, J lost 3 bases, and 12 bases lay in between. The CDR3 DNA reads as TGTGCCAGCAGTTTAAGGTGCGGGAAGACAGATACGCAGTATTTT. Translating gives CASSLRCGKTDTQYF.

This clonotype came up many times. J is TRBJ1-6 and V is TRBV5-1, with unresolved D. With 0 bases removed from V and 7 bases from J, the gap between germline ends came to 2 bases. Germline lookup yields CDR1 SGHRS and CDR2 YFSETQ. This CDR3 has 12 residues. CDR3 coding DNA: TGCGCCAGCAGCTTGGGGAATTCACCCCTCCACTTT. Amino acid sequence: CASSLGNSPLHF. Together with reference TRBV5-1 and TRBJ1-6, the CDR3 gives the full variable domain: KAGVTQTPRYLIKTRGQQVTLSCSPISGHRSVSWYQQTPGQGLQFLFEYFSETQRNKGNFPGRFSGRQFSNSRSEMNVSTLELGDSALYLCASSLGNSPLHFGNGTRLTVT.

At least ten counts were recorded for this clonotype. The chain has TRBV2 and TRBJ2-7; the D gene could be TRBD1 or TRBD2 (6 bases each). Deletions cut 6 bases from V and 12 bases from J, with 18 bases between. Germline V gene data show CDR1 as SNHLY and CDR2 as FYNNEI. This CDR3 has 12 amino acids. The CDR3: CASSYLSGAGYF. The CDR3 DNA sequence: TGTGCCAGCAGCTATCTATCGGGGGCTGGGTACTTC.

A single count supports this clonotype. A much larger clone sits a single nucleotide away, making a read error possible. V gene TRBV12-3 or TRBV12-4 combines with J gene TRBJ2-2; 7 nucleotides line up with TRBD2. CDR3 length: 15 residues. Trimming removed 9 bases from V and 5 bases from J; junction bases left unmatched: 12. In DNA form, the CDR3 reads TGTGCCAGTGGGACTGGCGGGAGCTATACCGGGGAGCTGTTTTTT. This codes for CASGTGGSYTGELFF.

The V call is TRBV28, the J call TRBJ2-3; 7 bases are shared with TRBD1. This CDR3 contains 15 residues. From germline, CDR1 is MDHEN and CDR2 SYDVKM. V trimming: 3 bases; J trimming: 2 bases; junction bases outside the gene matches: 5. CDR3 residues: CASSFNRGSTDTQYF. The CDR3, as DNA: TGTGCCAGCAGTTTTAACAGGGGTTCCACAGATACGCAGTATTTT.

In this sample, this clonotype turned up many times. The chain uses TRBV18 and TRBJ2-1, with TRBD2 as a possible D gene (5 bases). There are 14 residues in the CDR3. V was pared by 1 base and J by 7 bases, with 11 bases between. The germline gives CDR1 KGHSH, CDR2 LQKENI. The CDR3 loop is CASSPLPSLNEQFF. CDR3 nucleotide sequence: TGTGCCAGCTCACCACTCCCTAGCCTAAATGAGCAGTTCTTC.

This clonotype has a handful of counts. This CDR3 is CAWLGANTQYF. The CDR3, as DNA: TGTGCCTGGTTAGGGGCGAATACGCAGTATTTT. The V gene is TRBV30, the J gene TRBJ2-3; a weak D match, TRBD1 (5 bases). The CDR3 consists of 11 residues. V gave up 5 bases and J gave up 7 bases, with 10 bases separating them. Germline V gene data show CDR1 as GTSNPN and CDR2 as SVGIG (reference sequence). Variable domain in full (rest from reference TRBV30 and TRBJ2-3): SQTIHQWPATLVQPVGSPLSLECTVEGTSNPNLYWYRQAAGRGLQLLFYSVGIGQISSEVPQNLSASRPQDRQFILSSKKLLLSDSGFYLCAWLGANTQYFGPGTRLTVL.

This chain connects TRBV11-1 to TRBJ2-5; maybe TRBD2 (6 bases). Germline assignment: CDR1 SGHAT and CDR2 FQDESV (reference sequence). This CDR3 region has 13 residues. Trimming stripped 2 bases from V and 5 bases from J, with 9 bases between. CDR3 region: CASSLSGRETQYF. CDR3 nucleotides: TGTGCCAGCAGCTTATCTGGGAGGGAGACCCAGTACTTC.